Below, 9 T cell receptor beta chains from the same sample are listed, as sequenced in a study of control samples from healthy donors and cancer patients. Profiled with immunoSEQ multiplex PCR; TCRdb holds only in-frame clones, not every one. The table includes roughly 120,000 clones, just over 90% detected once. The material sequenced was blood. These receptors were taken from a woman between 18 and 29 years old in good health.

The J gene is TRBJ2-3, the V gene TRBV9; no definite D call. The length of the CDR3 is 12 residues. CDR1 and CDR2 from the germline V gene are SGDLS and YYNGEE. Trimming pared 3 bases from V and 6 bases from J, leaving 8 bases between. CDR3 sequence reads: CASSAYWDTQYF. In DNA form, the CDR3 reads TGTGCCAGCAGCGCTTATTGGGATACGCAGTATTTT.

J is TRBJ1-5 and V is TRBV2; no definite D call. Trimming took 2 bases from V and 0 from J, leaving 11 bases between them. Germline-derived CDR1 and CDR2 are SNHLY and FYNNEI. The CDR3 has 16 amino acids. The CDR3, as DNA: TGTGCCAGCAGTGAACAGGCAGCGTATAGCAATCAGCCCCAGCATTTT. Its translation: CASSEQAAYSNQPQHF.

The rearrangement uses TRBV28 and TRBJ1-1; 7 nucleotides agree with TRBD1. This CDR3 is 15 amino acids long. CDR1 and CDR2 from the germline V gene are MDHEN and SYDVKM. V lost 5 bases, J lost 3 bases, and 9 bases stayed unmatched. The CDR3 sequence is CASSPLDRDHTEAFF. CDR3 DNA: TGTGCCAGCAGTCCGTTAGACAGGGATCACACTGAAGCTTTCTTT. Complete variable domain (other parts from reference TRBV28 and TRBJ1-1): DVKVTQSSRYLVKRTGEKVFLECVQDMDHENMFWYRQDPGLGLRLIYFSYDVKMKEKGDIPEGYSVSREKKERFSLILESASTNQTSMYLCASSPLDRDHTEAFFGQGTRLTVV.

The chain recombines TRBV2 with TRBJ2-7, with 14 bases fitting TRBD2. J lost 6 bases, V lost 8 bases, and 3 bases had no gene match. CDR3 length: 13 residues. Germline CDR1 SNHLY, CDR2 FYNNEI. This CDR3 reads CASAGTSGSEQYF. The CDR3 nucleotides are TGTGCCAGCGCCGGGACTAGCGGGAGCGAGCAGTACTTC.

With respect to this clone: The junction and the germline gene differ at one end; a read error may be behind it. The rearrangement links TRBV7-3 to TRBJ2-2; D perhaps matches TRBD2 (7 bases). The CDR3 totals 16 residues. Germline V gene lookup returns CDR1 SGHTA and CDR2 FQGTGA. The CDR3 DNA is TGTGCCAGCAGCTTAATCGGGGGGCGCGAACACCGGGGAGCTGTTTTT. It translates to CASSLIGGREHRGAVF.

This clone was observed a handful of times. The rearrangement joins TRBV24-1 to TRBJ2-5, with TRBD1 as a possible D gene (6 bases). The CDR3 consists of 15 residues. Germline V gives CDR1 KGHDR, CDR2 SFDVKD. The V end lost 3 bases, the J end lost 0 bases, and 10 bases lay between the germline ends. The CDR3 loop reads CATSDPTGYQETQYF. The CDR3 bases are TGTGCCACCAGTGATCCGACAGGATACCAAGAGACCCAGTACTTC.

The chain is built from TRBV19 and TRBJ1-4; D perhaps matches TRBD1 (6 bases). Between the trimmed V and J ends, which lost 3 bases and 8 bases, there was a span of 19 bases. Germline CDR1 reads LNHDA; CDR2 reads SQIVND (reference sequence). This CDR3 is built from 16 residues. The CDR3 protein is CASSISSGAVEEKLFF. DNA of the CDR3: TGTGCCAGTAGTATCAGCTCAGGGGCAGTAGAAGAAAAACTGTTTTTT.

V gene TRBV28 combines with J gene TRBJ2-3; possibly TRBD1 or TRBD2 for D (5 bases each). Trimming stripped 3 bases from V and 8 bases from J, with 15 bases between. This CDR3 is 14 amino acids long. The germline V gene encodes CDR1 MDHEN and CDR2 SYDVKM. For the CDR3, the DNA is TGTGCCAGCAGTTTCGGGACGGTAAGCGGTACGCAGTATTTT. Translation: CASSFGTVSGTQYF.

The J gene is TRBJ2-7, the V gene TRBV5-1; TRBD2 aligns across 13 bases. Trimming removed 4 bases from V and 2 bases from J; junction bases left unmatched: 3. This CDR3 spans 15 amino acids. CDR1 is SGHRS, CDR2 YFSETQ, per germline. This chain's CDR3 is CASSAGLAGTYEQYF. For the CDR3, the DNA is TGCGCCAGCAGCGCGGGACTAGCGGGAACCTACGAGCAGTACTTC. Variable domain in full (rest from reference TRBV5-1 and TRBJ2-7): KAGVTQTPRYLIKTRGQQVTLSCSPISGHRSVSWYQQTPGQGLQFLFEYFSETQRNKGNFPGRFSGRQFSNSRSEMNVSTLELGDSALYLCASSAGLAGTYEQYFGPGTRLTVT.